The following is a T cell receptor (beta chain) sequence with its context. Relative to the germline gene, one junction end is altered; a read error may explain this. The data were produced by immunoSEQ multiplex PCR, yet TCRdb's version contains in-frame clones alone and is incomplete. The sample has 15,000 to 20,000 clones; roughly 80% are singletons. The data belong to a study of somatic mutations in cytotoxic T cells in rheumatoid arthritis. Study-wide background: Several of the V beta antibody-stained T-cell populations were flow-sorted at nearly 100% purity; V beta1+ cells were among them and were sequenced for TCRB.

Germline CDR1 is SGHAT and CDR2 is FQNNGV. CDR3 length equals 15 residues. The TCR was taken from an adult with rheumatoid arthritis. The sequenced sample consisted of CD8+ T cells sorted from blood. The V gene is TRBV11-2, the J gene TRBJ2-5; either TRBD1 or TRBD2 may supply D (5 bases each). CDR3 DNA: TGTGCCAGCAGCTACCCTTACTGGGACCACGAGACCCAGTACTTC. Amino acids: CASSYPYWDHETQYF.